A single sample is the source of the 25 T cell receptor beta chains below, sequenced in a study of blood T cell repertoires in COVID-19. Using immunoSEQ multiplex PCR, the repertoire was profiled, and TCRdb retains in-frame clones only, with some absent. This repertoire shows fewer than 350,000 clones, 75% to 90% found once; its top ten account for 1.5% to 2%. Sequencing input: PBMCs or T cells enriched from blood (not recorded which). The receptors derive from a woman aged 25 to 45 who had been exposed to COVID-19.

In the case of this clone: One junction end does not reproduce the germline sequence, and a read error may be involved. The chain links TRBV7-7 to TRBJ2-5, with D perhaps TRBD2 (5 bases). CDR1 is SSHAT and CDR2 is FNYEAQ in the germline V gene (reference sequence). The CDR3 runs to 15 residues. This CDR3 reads CASSLAFGRQETQYF. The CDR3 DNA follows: TGTGCTAGCAGCTTAGCGTTCGGCAGGCAAGAGACCCAGTACTTC.

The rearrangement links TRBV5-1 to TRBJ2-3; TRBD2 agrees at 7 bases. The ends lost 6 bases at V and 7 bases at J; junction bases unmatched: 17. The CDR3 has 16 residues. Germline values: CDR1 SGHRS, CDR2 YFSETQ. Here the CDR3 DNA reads TGCGCCAGCATAAAGGAACCGGGGGGTGAATCCCATACGCAGTATTTT. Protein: CASIKEPGGESHTQYF.

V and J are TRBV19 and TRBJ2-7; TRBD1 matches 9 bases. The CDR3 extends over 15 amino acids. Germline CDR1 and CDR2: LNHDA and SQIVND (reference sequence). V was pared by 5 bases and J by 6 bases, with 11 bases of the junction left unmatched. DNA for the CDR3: TGTGCCAGTAGTTATGGGGACAGGGTGATTTCCGAGCAGTACTTC. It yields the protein CASSYGDRVISEQYF.

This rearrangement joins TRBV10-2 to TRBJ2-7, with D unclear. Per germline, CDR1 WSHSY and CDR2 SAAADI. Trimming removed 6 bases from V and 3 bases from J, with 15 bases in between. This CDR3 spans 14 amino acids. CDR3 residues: CASSLIHVYYEQYF. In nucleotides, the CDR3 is TGCGCCAGCAGCTTGATACACGTATACTACGAGCAGTACTTC.

The CDR3 bases are TGTGCCAGCAGCTTAGGAAGGACAGGGGGCTTTGAAGCTTTCTTT. This gives the protein CASSLGRTGGFEAFF. The V and J genes are TRBV13 and TRBJ1-1, with TRBD1 matching 11 bases. CDR1 PRHDT and CDR2 FYEKMQ come from the germline V gene (reference sequence). The CDR3 consists of 15 residues. V lost 0 bases and J lost 7; bases outside the gene matches: 4.

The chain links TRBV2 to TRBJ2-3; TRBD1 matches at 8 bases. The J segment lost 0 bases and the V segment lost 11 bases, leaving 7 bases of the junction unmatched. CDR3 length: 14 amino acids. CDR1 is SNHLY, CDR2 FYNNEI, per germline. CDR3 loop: CAARQGPSTDTQYF. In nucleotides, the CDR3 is TGTGCCGCTAGACAGGGGCCTAGCACAGATACGCAGTATTTT.

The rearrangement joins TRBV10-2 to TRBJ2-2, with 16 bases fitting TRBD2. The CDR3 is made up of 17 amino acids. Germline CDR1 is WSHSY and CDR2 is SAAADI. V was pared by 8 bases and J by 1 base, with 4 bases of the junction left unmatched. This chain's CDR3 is CASGTSGGARNTGELFF. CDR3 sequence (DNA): TGCGCCAGCGGGACTAGCGGGGGGGCAAGGAACACCGGGGAGCTGTTTTTT.

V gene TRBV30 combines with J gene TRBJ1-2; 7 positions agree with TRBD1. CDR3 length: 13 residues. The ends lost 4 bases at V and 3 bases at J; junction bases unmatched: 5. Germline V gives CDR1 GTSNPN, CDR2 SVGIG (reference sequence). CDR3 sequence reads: CAWKKGADYGYTF. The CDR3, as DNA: TGTGCCTGGAAAAAGGGGGCTGACTATGGCTACACCTTC.

In nucleotides, the CDR3 is TGCGCCAGCAGCTTGGCGCTAGCGGGGGGGCCAGATACGCAGTATTTT. Translated, it gives CASSLALAGGPDTQYF. The chain links TRBV5-1 to TRBJ2-3; 12 nucleotides line up with TRBD2. Germline trimming cut 0 bases from V and 4 bases from J; bases unmatched to any gene: 3. The CDR3 sequence is 16 residues long. Germline V gene sequence: CDR1 SGHRS, CDR2 YFSETQ.

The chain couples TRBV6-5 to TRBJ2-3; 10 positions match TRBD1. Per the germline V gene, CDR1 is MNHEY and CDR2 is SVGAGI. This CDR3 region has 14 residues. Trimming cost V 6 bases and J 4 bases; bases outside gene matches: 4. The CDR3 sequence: CASRDRGGPDTQYF. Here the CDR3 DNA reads TGTGCCAGCAGGGACAGGGGGGGACCAGATACGCAGTATTTT.

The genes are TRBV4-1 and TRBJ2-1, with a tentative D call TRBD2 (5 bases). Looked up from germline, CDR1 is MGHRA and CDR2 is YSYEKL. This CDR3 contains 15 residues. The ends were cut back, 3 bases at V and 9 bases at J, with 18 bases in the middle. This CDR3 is CASSHRIARLLEQFF. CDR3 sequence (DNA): TGCGCCAGCAGCCACCGGATAGCGAGACTCCTTGAGCAGTTCTTC.

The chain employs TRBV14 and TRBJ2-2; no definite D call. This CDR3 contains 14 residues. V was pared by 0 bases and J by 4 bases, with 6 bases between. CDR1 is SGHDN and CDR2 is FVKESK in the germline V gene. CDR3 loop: CASSQDWSTGELFF. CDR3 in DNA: TGTGCCAGCAGCCAAGATTGGAGCACCGGGGAGCTGTTTTTT.

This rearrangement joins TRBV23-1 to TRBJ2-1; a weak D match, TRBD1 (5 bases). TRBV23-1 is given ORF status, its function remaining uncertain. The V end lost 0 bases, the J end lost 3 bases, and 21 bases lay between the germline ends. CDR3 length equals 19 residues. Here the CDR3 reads CASSQSWQGQSDYYNEQFF. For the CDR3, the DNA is TGCGCCAGCAGTCAATCATGGCAGGGCCAGTCCGATTACTACAATGAGCAGTTCTTC.

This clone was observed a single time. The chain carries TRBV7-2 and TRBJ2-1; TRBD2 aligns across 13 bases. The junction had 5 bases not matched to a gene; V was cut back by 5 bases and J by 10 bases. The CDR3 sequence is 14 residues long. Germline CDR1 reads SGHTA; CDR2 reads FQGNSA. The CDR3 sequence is CASSKELAGGEQFF. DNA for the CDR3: TGTGCCAGCAGCAAAGAACTAGCGGGAGGGGAGCAGTTCTTC.

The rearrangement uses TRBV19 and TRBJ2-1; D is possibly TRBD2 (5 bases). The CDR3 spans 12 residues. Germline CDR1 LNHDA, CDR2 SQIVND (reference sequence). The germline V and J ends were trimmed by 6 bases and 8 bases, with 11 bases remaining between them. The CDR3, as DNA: TGTGCCAGTAGGGCGGGCATCGATGAGCAGTTCTTC. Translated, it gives CASRAGIDEQFF.

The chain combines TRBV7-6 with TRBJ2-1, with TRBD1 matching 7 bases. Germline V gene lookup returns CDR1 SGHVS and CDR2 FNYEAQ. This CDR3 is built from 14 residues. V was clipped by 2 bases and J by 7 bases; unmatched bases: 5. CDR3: CASSLRQGRNEQFF. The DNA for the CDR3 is TGTGCCAGCAGCTTAAGACAGGGACGAAATGAGCAGTTCTTC.

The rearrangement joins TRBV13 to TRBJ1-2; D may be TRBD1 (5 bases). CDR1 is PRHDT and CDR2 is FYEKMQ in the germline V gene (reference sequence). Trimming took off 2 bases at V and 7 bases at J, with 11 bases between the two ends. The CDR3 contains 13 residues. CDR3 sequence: CASSLQGPRGYTF. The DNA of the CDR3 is TGTGCCAGCAGCTTACAGGGCCCCCGTGGCTACACCTTC.

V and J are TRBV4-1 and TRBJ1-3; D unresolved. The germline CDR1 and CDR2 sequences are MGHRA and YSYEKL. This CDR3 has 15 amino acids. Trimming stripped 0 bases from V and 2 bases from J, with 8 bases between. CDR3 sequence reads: CASSQDDTTGNTIYF. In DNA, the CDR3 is TGCGCCAGCAGCCAAGACGACACCACTGGAAACACCATATATTTT.

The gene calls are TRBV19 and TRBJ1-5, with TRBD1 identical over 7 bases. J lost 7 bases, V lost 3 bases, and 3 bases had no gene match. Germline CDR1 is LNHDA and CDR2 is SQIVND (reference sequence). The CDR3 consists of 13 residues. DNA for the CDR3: TGTGCCAGTAGTATGACAGGGCGGCAGCCCCAGCATTTT. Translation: CASSMTGRQPQHF. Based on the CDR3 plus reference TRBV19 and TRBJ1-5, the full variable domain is DGGITQSPKYLFRKEGQNVTLSCEQNLNHDAMYWYRQDPGQGLRLIYYSQIVNDFQKGDIAEGYSVSREKKESFPLTVTSAQKNPTAFYLCASSMTGRQPQHFGDGTRLSIL.

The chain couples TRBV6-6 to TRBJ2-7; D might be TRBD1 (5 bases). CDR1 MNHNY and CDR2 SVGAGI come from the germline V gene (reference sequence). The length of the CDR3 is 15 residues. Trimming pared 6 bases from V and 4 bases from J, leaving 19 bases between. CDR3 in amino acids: CASRSPTGMVYEQYF. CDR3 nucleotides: TGTGCCAGCAGATCCCCCACAGGAATGGTTTACGAGCAGTACTTC.

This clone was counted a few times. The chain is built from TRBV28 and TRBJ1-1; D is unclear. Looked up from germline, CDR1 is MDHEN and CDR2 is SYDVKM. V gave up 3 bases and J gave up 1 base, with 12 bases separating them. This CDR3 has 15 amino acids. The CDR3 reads CASSFWATGNTEAFF. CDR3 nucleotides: TGTGCCAGCAGTTTTTGGGCGACCGGGAACACTGAAGCTTTCTTT.

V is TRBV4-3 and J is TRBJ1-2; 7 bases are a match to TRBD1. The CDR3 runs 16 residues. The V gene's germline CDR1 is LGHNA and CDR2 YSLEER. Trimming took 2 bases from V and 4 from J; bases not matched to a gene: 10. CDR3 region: CASSQITGDLAYGYTF. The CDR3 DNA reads TGCGCCAGCAGCCAAATTACAGGGGATCTTGCCTATGGCTACACCTTC.

This chain's CDR3 is CASSRLRDRVNGYTF. CDR3 bases: TGCGCCAGCAGCCGATTAAGGGACAGGGTAAATGGCTACACCTTC. The V and J genes are TRBV5-1 and TRBJ1-2; 9 bases line up with TRBD1. From germline, CDR1 is SGHRS and CDR2 YFSETQ. This CDR3 is built from 15 residues. V gave up 4 bases and J gave up 6 bases; unmatched junction bases: 10. Full variable domain (missing parts from reference TRBV5-1 and TRBJ1-2): KAGVTQTPRYLIKTRGQQVTLSCSPISGHRSVSWYQQTPGQGLQFLFEYFSETQRNKGNFPGRFSGRQFSNSRSEMNVSTLELGDSALYLCASSRLRDRVNGYTFGSGTRLTVV.

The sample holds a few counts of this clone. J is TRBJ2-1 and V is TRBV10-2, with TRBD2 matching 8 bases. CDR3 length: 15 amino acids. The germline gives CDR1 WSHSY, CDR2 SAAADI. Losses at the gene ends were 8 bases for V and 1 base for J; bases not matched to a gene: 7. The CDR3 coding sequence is TGCGCCAGCCCGAATAGCGGGAAATCCTACAATGAGCAGTTCTTC. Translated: CASPNSGKSYNEQFF.

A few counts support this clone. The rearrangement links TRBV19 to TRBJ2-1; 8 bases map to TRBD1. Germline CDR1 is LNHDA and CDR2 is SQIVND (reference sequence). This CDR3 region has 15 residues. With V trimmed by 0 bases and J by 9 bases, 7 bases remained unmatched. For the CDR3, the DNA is TGTGCCAGTAGTATAGACGAATCAGGGGGCAGTGAGCAGTTCTTC. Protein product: CASSIDESGGSEQFF.